The 19 T cell receptor beta chains below all came from one sample that was sequenced in a study of response to subunit inactivated influenza vaccine. TCRdb ran MiXCR on the RT-PCR reads and lists one entry per CDR3 protein. The data contain roughly 500,000 distinct CDR3 sequences, approximately 20% of them singletons. The same data also went into a second study, on T cells expressing NK-cell markers. That publication notes: Libraries used 5'RACE template switching adding universal primer site and UMIs.

This specimen was CD4+ T cells sorted from PBMCs, taken approximately 13 days after vaccination. The receptors derive from a man aged 45-60 years who received an inactivated influenza vaccine.

This clonotype has only a few counts. This chain connects TRBV5-1 to TRBJ1-4; D uncertain. The germline V gene has CDR1 SGHRS and CDR2 YFSETQ. V was trimmed by 0 bases and J by 5 bases, leaving 2 bases between them. The CDR3 spans 12 residues. CDR3 loop: CASSLGNEKLFF. CDR3 DNA: TGCGCCAGCAGCTTGGGAAATGAAAAACTGTTTTTT.

This clonotype occurred a few times. The chain carries TRBV14 and TRBJ2-2; a weak D match, TRBD1 (5 bases). Germline V gene lookup returns CDR1 SGHDN and CDR2 FVKESK. The CDR3 runs to 15 residues. V was pared by 0 bases and J by 5 bases, with 10 bases between. The CDR3: CASSQDRARTGELFF. CDR3 sequence (DNA): TGTGCCAGCAGCCAAGACAGGGCCCGGACCGGGGAGCTGTTTTTT.

Ten or more counts support this clonotype. The rearrangement links TRBV6-5 to TRBJ2-5, with D possibly being TRBD1 or TRBD2 (7 bases each). V was shortened by 11 bases and J by 4 bases, with 14 bases between the two germline ends. The length of the CDR3 is 12 residues. The germline CDR1 and CDR2 sequences are MNHEY and SVGAGI. CDR3 amino acids: CASGGQTETQYF. The CDR3 DNA sequence: TGTGCCTCGGGGGGACAGACAGAGACCCAGTACTTC.

This clonotype has at least ten counts. The rearrangement uses TRBV5-1 and TRBJ2-1, with 7 bases that match TRBD1. This CDR3 is built from 15 residues. CDR1 is SGHRS, CDR2 YFSETQ, per germline. J gave up 0 bases and V 4 bases, and 4 bases lay outside the gene matches. CDR3 nucleotide sequence: TGCGCCAGCAGCGGGGACAGTAGCTCCTACAATGAGCAGTTCTTC. Encoded protein: CASSGDSSSYNEQFF. Complete variable domain (other parts from reference TRBV5-1 and TRBJ2-1): KAGVTQTPRYLIKTRGQQVTLSCSPISGHRSVSWYQQTPGQGLQFLFEYFSETQRNKGNFPGRFSGRQFSNSRSEMNVSTLELGDSALYLCASSGDSSSYNEQFFGPGTRLTVL.

The gene calls are TRBV10-3 and TRBJ2-3; no definite D call. From germline, CDR1 is ENHRY and CDR2 SYGVKD. Between the trimmed V and J ends, which lost 4 bases and 2 bases, there was a span of 10 bases. The CDR3 sequence is 14 residues long. Here the CDR3 DNA reads TGTGCCATCAGTGTTGCAGGATCCACAGATACGCAGTATTTT. Translation: CAISVAGSTDTQYF.

Notes on this clonotype: Germline and junction disagree at one end, which may indicate a read error. This chain uses TRBV29-1 with TRBJ2-7; 7 bases align to TRBD2. CDR3 length equals 15 residues. Germline-derived CDR1 and CDR2 are SQVTM and ANQGSEA. The CDR3 is CSAITFGGKSCEQYF. CDR3 in DNA: TGCAGCGCAATCACTTTCGGGGGGAAATCCTGCGAGCAGTACTTC.

This chain joins TRBV6-1 and TRBJ2-2; TRBD2 aligns across 10 bases. This CDR3 is 18 amino acids long. Germline trimming cut 6 bases from V and 0 bases from J; bases unmatched to any gene: 10. Germline V gene lookup returns CDR1 MNHNS and CDR2 SASEGT. The CDR3 DNA sequence: TGTGCCAGCAGCCAATTTAGGACTAGCGGCGCGAACACCGGGGAGCTGTTTTTT. This gives the protein CASSQFRTSGANTGELFF.

CDR3 amino acids: CASSYSFEGTEAFF. For the CDR3, the DNA is TGTGCCAGCAGTTACTCGTTTGAAGGCACTGAAGCTTTCTTT. The chain couples TRBV6-5 to TRBJ1-1, with D hard to call. Trimming cost V 0 bases and J 4 bases, with 9 bases left between them. The length of the CDR3 is 14 residues. Germline CDR1 and CDR2: MNHEY and SVGAGI.

This clonotype was recorded a few times. This sequence joins TRBV28 and TRBJ1-4, with D possibly TRBD1 on 5 matching bases. The V end lost 2 bases, the J end lost 3 bases, and 10 bases lay between the germline ends. The CDR3 is made up of 15 amino acids. Germline-derived CDR1 and CDR2 are MDHEN and SYDVKM. DNA for the CDR3: TGTGCCAGCAGTTTAGCGGGGACGGCTAATGAAAAACTGTTTTTT. Translated, it gives CASSLAGTANEKLFF.

The chain couples TRBV20-1 to TRBJ2-5; the D gene is possibly TRBD2 (5 bases). The CDR3 sequence is 13 residues long. Per the germline V gene, CDR1 is DFQATT and CDR2 is SNEGSKA (reference sequence). V gave up 4 bases and J gave up 2 bases, with 11 bases separating them. CDR3 DNA sequence: TGCAGTGCTAAAAGCGGTCGTCAAGAGACCCAGTACTTC. It yields the protein CSAKSGRQETQYF.

This clonotype has a handful of counts. The chain employs TRBV29-1 and TRBJ2-1; TRBD2 agrees at 7 bases. V trimming: 0 bases; J trimming: 3 bases; junction bases outside the gene matches: 2. The germline V gene has CDR1 SQVTM and CDR2 ANQGSEA. The CDR3 runs to 14 residues. The CDR3 sequence: CSVEDSGIYNEQFF. The CDR3, as DNA: TGCAGCGTTGAAGACAGCGGGATCTACAATGAGCAGTTCTTC.

The chain carries TRBV5-1 and TRBJ2-1, with D possibly being TRBD1 or TRBD2 (5 bases each). The CDR3 length is 15 residues. V was clipped by 0 bases and J by 9 bases, with 16 bases between them. The germline gives CDR1 SGHRS, CDR2 YFSETQ. The CDR3 nucleotides read TGCGCCAGCAGCTTGGGTGGGACGACGTTGGTTGAGCAGTTCTTC. It is translated as CASSLGGTTLVEQFF.

This clonotype came up many times. The DNA of the CDR3 is TGTGCCACCAAAGTGTTAGCGGAAGGGGCCATGCAGTACTTC. Its translation is CATKVLAEGAMQYF. The chain links TRBV15 to TRBJ2-7; TRBD2 is a possible D gene (6 bases). V was pared by 7 bases and J by 9 bases, with 22 bases between. Germline V gene data show CDR1 as LNHNV and CDR2 as YYDKDF (reference sequence). This CDR3 comprises 14 residues.

This clonotype was counted a few times. The rearrangement joins TRBV3-1 to TRBJ2-7, with 9 bases identical to TRBD2. Germline loops: CDR1 LGHDT, CDR2 YNNKEL (reference sequence). J lost 6 bases, V lost 0 bases, and 12 bases had no gene match. This CDR3 is built from 17 residues. CDR3 region: CASSQESVLAGVGEQYF. The CDR3 nucleotides are TGTGCCAGCAGCCAAGAATCGGTATTAGCGGGAGTGGGCGAGCAGTACTTC.

This clonotype was seen more than once but under ten times. The V and J genes are TRBV20-1 and TRBJ2-7; TRBD1 agrees at 7 bases. The ends lost 5 bases at V and 2 bases at J; junction bases unmatched: 6. The germline V gene encodes CDR1 DFQATT and CDR2 SNEGSKA (reference sequence). The CDR3 is 13 amino acids. This CDR3 reads CSAARDSPYEQYF. In DNA, the CDR3 is TGCAGTGCTGCCCGGGACAGCCCCTACGAGCAGTACTTC.

This clonotype turned up a few times. This sequence joins TRBV29-1 and TRBJ2-5, with D possibly called TRBD1 or TRBD2 (5 bases each). V was clipped by 3 bases and J by 7 bases, with 18 bases between them. There are 14 residues in the CDR3. Germline CDR1 is SQVTM and CDR2 is ANQGSEA. In DNA, the CDR3 is TGCAGCGTTGAGGGCGAGGGGACGCCAGGGACCCAGTACTTC. Protein: CSVEGEGTPGTQYF.

This sequence joins TRBV7-8 and TRBJ1-6, with no clear D. Germline V gene data show CDR1 as SGHVS and CDR2 as FQNEAQ. The germline V and J ends were trimmed by 1 base and 5 bases, with 3 bases remaining between them. The CDR3 runs to 13 residues. CDR3 in amino acids: CASSLVNNSPLHF. The CDR3 DNA sequence: TGTGCCAGCAGCTTAGTAAATAATTCACCCCTCCACTTT.

The chain is built from TRBV15 and TRBJ1-6; D is undetermined. The CDR3 consists of 15 residues. Trimming cost V 0 bases and J 9 bases, with 12 bases left between them. The germline V gene has CDR1 LNHNV and CDR2 YYDKDF (reference sequence). Written as DNA, the CDR3 is TGTGCCACCAGCAGAGATCGGAAGTGGAGTTCACCCCTCCACTTT. This codes for CATSRDRKWSSPLHF. Full variable domain (rest looked up from reference TRBV15 and TRBJ1-6): DAMVIQNPRYQVTQFGKPVTLSCSQTLNHNVMYWYQQKSSQAPKLLFHYYDKDFNNEADTPDNFQSRRPNTSFCFLDIRSPGLGDTAMYLCATSRDRKWSSPLHFGNGTRLTVT.

The chain has TRBV19 and TRBJ2-3; D unclear. This CDR3 contains 13 residues. Germline V gene sequence: CDR1 LNHDA, CDR2 SQIVND (reference sequence). Trimming shortened V by 3 bases and J by 6 bases, and 10 bases separated the two germline ends. The CDR3 DNA follows: TGTGCCAGTAGTATTGTAAGGGCGGATACGCAGTATTTT. Translated, it gives CASSIVRADTQYF. The variable domain in full, completed from reference TRBV19 and TRBJ2-3, reads DGGITQSPKYLFRKEGQNVTLSCEQNLNHDAMYWYRQDPGQGLRLIYYSQIVNDFQKGDIAEGYSVSREKKESFPLTVTSAQKNPTAFYLCASSIVRADTQYFGPGTRLTVL.